Given below is one TCR beta chain in context. The data were taken from a study of T cells in narcolepsy. Assay used: immunoSEQ multiplex PCR; TCRdb lists only in-frame clones, some missing. This sample has about 34,000 clones, with approximately 78% found just once. Trimming took off 2 bases at V and 7 bases at J, with 15 bases between the two ends. Looked up from germline, CDR1 is SGHVS and CDR2 is FNYEAQ. The CDR3 has 15 residues. This clonotype was obtained from a human donor with narcolepsy. The sequenced sample was CD45RA- memory CD4+ T cells from PBMCs. The chain recombines TRBV7-6 with TRBJ2-1; D possibly matches TRBD1 or TRBD2 (6 bases each). The CDR3, as DNA: TGTGCCAGCAGCTTAAAGTTGGGGGGCGGGAATGAGCAGTTCTTC. It specifies CASSLKLGGGNEQFF.